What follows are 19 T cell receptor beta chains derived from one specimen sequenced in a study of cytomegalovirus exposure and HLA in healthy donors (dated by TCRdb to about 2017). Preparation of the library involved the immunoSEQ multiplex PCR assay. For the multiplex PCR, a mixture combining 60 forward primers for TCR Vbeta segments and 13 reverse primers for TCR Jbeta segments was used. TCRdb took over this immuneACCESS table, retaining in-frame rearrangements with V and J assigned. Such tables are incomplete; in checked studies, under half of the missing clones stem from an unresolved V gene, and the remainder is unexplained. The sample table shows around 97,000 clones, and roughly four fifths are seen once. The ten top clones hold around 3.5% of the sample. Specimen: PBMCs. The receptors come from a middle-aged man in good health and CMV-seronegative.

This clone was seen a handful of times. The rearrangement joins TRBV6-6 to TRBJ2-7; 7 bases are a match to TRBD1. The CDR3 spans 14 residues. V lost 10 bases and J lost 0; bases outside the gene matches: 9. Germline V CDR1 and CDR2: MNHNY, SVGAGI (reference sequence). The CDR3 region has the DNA TGTGCCACGACTCCGACAGGGAGCTCCTACGAGCAGTACTTC. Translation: CATTPTGSSYEQYF.

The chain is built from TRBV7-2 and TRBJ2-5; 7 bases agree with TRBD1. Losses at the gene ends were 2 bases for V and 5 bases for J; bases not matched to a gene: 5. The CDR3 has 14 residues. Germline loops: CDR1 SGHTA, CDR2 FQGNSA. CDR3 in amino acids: CASSLRQGAETQYF. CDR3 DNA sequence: TGTGCCAGCAGCTTACGACAGGGTGCCGAGACCCAGTACTTC.

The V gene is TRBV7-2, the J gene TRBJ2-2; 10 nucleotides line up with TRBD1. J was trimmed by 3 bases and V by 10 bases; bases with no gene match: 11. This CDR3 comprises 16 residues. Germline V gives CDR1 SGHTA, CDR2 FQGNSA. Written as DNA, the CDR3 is TGTGCCACTACCCCGGGACAGGGGCTTCACACCGGGGAGCTGTTTTTT. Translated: CATTPGQGLHTGELFF.

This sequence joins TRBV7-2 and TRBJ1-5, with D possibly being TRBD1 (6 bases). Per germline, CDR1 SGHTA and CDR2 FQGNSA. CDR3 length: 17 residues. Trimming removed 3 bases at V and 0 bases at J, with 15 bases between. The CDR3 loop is CASSLDRQAYSNQPQHF. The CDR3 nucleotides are TGTGCCAGCAGCTTGGATCGACAGGCTTATAGCAATCAGCCCCAGCATTTT.

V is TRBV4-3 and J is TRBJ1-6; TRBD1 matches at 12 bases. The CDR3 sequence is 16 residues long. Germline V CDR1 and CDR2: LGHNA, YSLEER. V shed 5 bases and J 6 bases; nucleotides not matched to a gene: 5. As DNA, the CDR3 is TGCGCCAGCAGCTGGGGACAGGGGGCGATTAATTCACCCCTCCACTTT. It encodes CASSWGQGAINSPLHF.

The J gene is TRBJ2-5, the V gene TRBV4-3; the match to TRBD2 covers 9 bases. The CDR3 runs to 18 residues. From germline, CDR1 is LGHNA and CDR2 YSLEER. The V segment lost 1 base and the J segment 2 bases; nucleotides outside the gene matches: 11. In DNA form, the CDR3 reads TGCGCCAGCAGCCAAGTAGCTAGCGGGGAGTGGGGACAAGAGACCCAGTACTTC. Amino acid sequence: CASSQVASGEWGQETQYF.

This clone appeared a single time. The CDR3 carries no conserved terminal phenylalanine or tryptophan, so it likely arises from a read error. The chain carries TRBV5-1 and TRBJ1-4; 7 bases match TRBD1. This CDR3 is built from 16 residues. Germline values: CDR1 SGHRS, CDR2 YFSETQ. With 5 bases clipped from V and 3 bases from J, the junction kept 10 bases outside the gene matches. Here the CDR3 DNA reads TGCGCCAGCAGACCCGCTCCGACAGGGTCTAATGAAAAACTGTTTGTT. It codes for CASRPAPTGSNEKLFV.

In nucleotides, the CDR3 is TGTGCCAGCACCCCAGGGGCCAGGGGGCTCGGGACCCAGTACTTC. Residues: CASTPGARGLGTQYF. The rearrangement links TRBV27 to TRBJ2-5; 8 bases line up with TRBD1. CDR1 MNHEY and CDR2 SMNVEV come from the germline V gene (reference sequence). The CDR3 contains 15 residues. V lost 7 bases, J lost 7 bases, and 14 bases stayed unmatched.

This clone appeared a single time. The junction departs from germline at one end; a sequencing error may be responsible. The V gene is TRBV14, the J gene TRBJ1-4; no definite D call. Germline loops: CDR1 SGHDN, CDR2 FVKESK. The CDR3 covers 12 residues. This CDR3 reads CASSQGFSRIYF. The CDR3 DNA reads TGTGCCAGCAGCCAAGGTTTCTCCAGGATCTATTTT.

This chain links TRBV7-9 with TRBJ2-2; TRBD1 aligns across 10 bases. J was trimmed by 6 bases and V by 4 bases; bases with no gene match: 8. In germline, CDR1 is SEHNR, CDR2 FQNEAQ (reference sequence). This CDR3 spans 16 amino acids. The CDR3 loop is CASSYTGTGVAGELFF. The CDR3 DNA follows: TGTGCCAGCAGCTACACCGGGACAGGGGTGGCCGGGGAGCTGTTTTTT.

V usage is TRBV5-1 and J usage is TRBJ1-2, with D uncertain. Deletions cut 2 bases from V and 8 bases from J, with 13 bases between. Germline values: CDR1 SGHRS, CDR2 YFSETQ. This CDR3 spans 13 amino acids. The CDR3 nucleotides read TGCGCCAGCAGCTTCGAGCCAGGTCAGGGCTACACCTTC. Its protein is CASSFEPGQGYTF.

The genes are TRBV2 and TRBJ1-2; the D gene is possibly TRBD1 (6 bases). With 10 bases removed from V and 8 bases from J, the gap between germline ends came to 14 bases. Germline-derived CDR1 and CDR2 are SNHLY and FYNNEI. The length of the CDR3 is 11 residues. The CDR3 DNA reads TGTGCCACCAGGGGAGTTTGGGGCTACACCTTC. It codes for CATRGVWGYTF.

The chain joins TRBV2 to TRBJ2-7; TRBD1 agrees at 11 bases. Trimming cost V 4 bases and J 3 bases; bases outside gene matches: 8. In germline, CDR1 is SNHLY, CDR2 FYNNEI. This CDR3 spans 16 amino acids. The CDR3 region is CASSGTTGTGGYEQYF. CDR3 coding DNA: TGTGCCAGCAGTGGGACTACCGGGACAGGGGGCTACGAGCAGTACTTC.

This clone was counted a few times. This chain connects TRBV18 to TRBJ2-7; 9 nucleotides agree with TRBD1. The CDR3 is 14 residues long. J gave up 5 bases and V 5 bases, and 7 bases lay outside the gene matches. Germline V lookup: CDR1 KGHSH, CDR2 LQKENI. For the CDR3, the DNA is TGTGCCAGCTCAATCCGGGACAGGGTGCACGAGCAGTACTTC. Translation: CASSIRDRVHEQYF.

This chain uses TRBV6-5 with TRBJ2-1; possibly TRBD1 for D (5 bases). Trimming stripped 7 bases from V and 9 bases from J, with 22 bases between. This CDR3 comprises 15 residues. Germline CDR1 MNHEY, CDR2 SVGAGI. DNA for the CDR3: TGTGCCAGCATTCTCCGGGCAGGGTTGGCAGGTGAGCAGTTCTTC. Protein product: CASILRAGLAGEQFF.

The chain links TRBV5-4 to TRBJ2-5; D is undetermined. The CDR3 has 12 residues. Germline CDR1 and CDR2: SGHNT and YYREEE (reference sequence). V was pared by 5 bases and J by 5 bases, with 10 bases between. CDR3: CASSSGAETQYF. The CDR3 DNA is TGTGCCAGCAGTTCCGGTGCGGAGACCCAGTACTTC.

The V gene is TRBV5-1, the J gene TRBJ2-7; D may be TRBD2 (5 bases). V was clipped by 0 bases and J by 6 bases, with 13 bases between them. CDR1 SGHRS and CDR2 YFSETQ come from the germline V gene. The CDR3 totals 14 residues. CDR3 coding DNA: TGCGCCAGCAGCTTGGCGTTGACGGGGTTCGAGCAGTACTTC. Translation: CASSLALTGFEQYF.

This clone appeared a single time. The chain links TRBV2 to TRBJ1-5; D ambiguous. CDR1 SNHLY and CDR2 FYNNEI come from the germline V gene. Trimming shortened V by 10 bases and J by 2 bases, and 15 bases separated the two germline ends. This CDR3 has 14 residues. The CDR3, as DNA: TGTGCCATCTCTTGGGGAGTGGGCAATCAGCCCCAGCATTTT. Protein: CAISWGVGNQPQHF.

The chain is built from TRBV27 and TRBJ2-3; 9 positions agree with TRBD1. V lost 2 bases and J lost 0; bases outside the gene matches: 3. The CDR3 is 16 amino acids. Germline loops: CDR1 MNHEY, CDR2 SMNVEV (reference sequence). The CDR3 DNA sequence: TGTGCCAGCAGTTTACTACAGGGGGCAAGCACAGATACGCAGTATTTT. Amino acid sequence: CASSLLQGASTDTQYF.